This T cell receptor (beta chain) was found in a study of OX40 agonist ivuxolimab in advanced cancers. Study as a whole: Hepatocellular carcinoma, melanoma, renal cell or head and neck cancer affected the dose-escalation patients.

CDR3 length: 15 residues. V lost 4 bases and J lost 5; bases outside the gene matches: 10. In germline, CDR1 is SGHTA, CDR2 FQGTGA. Profiled with immunoSEQ multiplex PCR; TCRdb holds only in-frame clones, not every one. The data hold more than 75,000 clones, with around four fifths observed a single time. The origin of this receptor is an adult with an advanced solid tumor such as melanoma, head and neck, liver or kidney cancer. Here the sequenced sample was CD4+ or CD8+ T cells sorted from blood, taken in a trial of the OX40 agonist ivuxolimab. The chain links TRBV7-3 to TRBJ1-2; 7 nucleotides align to TRBD1. The CDR3 sequence: CASSSQGGNSYGYTF. The DNA of the CDR3 is TGTGCCAGCAGCTCCCAGGGGGGGAATAGTTATGGCTACACCTTC.